The 29 T cell receptor beta chains below come from one sample, sequenced in a study of long-term antiretroviral therapy in people with HIV. They ran version v3.0 of the immunoSEQ assay at survey level. Clones were sequenced by immunoSEQ multiplex PCR, and TCRdb holds only the in-frame ones, with some missing. The sample has roughly 23,000 clones, over 75% seen once. The sequences come from unsorted PBMCs, collected 1.8 years before starting antiretroviral therapy. These receptors were collected from a woman aged 25 to 39 with HIV.

The count of this clone is one. The chain joins TRBV5-1 to TRBJ2-5; 8 nucleotides match TRBD2. CDR1 SGHRS and CDR2 YFSETQ come from the germline V gene. This CDR3 spans 16 amino acids. V was clipped by 0 bases and J by 4 bases; unmatched bases: 8. The CDR3 DNA follows: TGCGCCAGCAGCTTGGGGGGTAGCGGGGTCGGAGAGACCCAGTACTTC. It yields the protein CASSLGGSGVGETQYF. Combining the CDR3 with reference TRBV5-1 and TRBJ2-5 gives the whole variable domain KAGVTQTPRYLIKTRGQQVTLSCSPISGHRSVSWYQQTPGQGLQFLFEYFSETQRNKGNFPGRFSGRQFSNSRSEMNVSTLELGDSALYLCASSLGGSGVGETQYFGPGTRLLVL.

As DNA, the CDR3 is TGTGCCAGCTCCGGGCGGACGAGAAACTCCTACGAGCAGTACGTC. Translating it yields CASSGRTRNSYEQYV. The chain is built from TRBV6-1 and TRBJ2-7; D gene unclear. V lost 8 bases, J lost 0 bases, and 17 bases lay in between. Germline V gene sequence: CDR1 MNHNS, CDR2 SASEGT. This CDR3 has 15 residues.

This chain joins TRBV11-2 and TRBJ2-6, with 10 nucleotides matching TRBD2. The CDR3 consists of 18 residues. V was clipped by 1 base and J by 2 bases; unmatched bases: 5. Germline loops: CDR1 SGHAT, CDR2 FQNNGV. Written as DNA, the CDR3 is TGTGCCAGCAGCTTAGGACTAGCGGGCGAAACTGGGGCCAACGTCCTGACTTTC. It yields the protein CASSLGLAGETGANVLTF.

The V call is TRBV4-1, the J call TRBJ2-1; D is ambiguous. The V end was cut by 2 bases, the J end by 0 bases, with 11 bases between. The CDR3 is 16 residues long. The germline V gene encodes CDR1 MGHRA and CDR2 YSYEKL. In DNA form, the CDR3 reads TGCGCCAGCAGCCAACGAGAGCAGACCTCCTACAATGAGCAGTTCTTC. This sequence encodes CASSQREQTSYNEQFF.

The chain employs TRBV5-4 and TRBJ2-3; no clear D gene. CDR3 length: 13 amino acids. V lost 2 bases and J 6 bases, leaving 10 bases between the germline ends. CDR1 is SGHNT, CDR2 YYREEE, per germline (reference sequence). CDR3: CASSLKTPDTQYF. CDR3 nucleotides: TGTGCCAGCAGCTTAAAAACGCCGGATACGCAGTATTTT. Full variable domain (rest looked up from reference TRBV5-4 and TRBJ2-3): ETGVTQSPTHLIKTRGQQVTLRCSSQSGHNTVSWYQQALGQGPQFIFQYYREEENGRGNFPPRFSGLQFPNYSSELNVNALELDDSALYLCASSLKTPDTQYFGPGTRLTVL.

The gene calls are TRBV29-1 and TRBJ2-1; D perhaps matches TRBD2 (5 bases). V was cut by 7 bases and J by 1 base, with 17 bases left in between. The CDR3 consists of 15 residues. CDR1 and CDR2 from the germline V gene are SQVTM and ANQGSEA. This CDR3 reads CSANSRGGSYNEQFF. The DNA of the CDR3 is TGCAGCGCAAATTCCCGGGGTGGGTCCTACAATGAGCAGTTCTTC.

The chain uses TRBV29-1 and TRBJ2-3, with 8 positions matching TRBD2. V shed 3 bases, J shed 4 bases, and the junction held 9 bases outside the gene matches. The CDR3 consists of 15 residues. CDR1 SQVTM and CDR2 ANQGSEA come from the germline V gene. Here the CDR3 DNA reads TGCAGCGTTGAGGGGCGGGGGGCGTGGGCAGATACGCAGTATTTT. This sequence encodes CSVEGRGAWADTQYF.

The chain links TRBV28 to TRBJ1-3, with a weak D call TRBD1 (6 bases). Germline lookup yields CDR1 MDHEN and CDR2 SYDVKM. There are 15 residues in the CDR3. V lost 6 bases and J 4 bases, leaving 16 bases between the germline ends. CDR3 residues: CASSPHGGLGNTIYF. As DNA, the CDR3 is TGTGCCAGCAGCCCTCACGGGGGGCTGGGAAACACCATATATTTT.

This clone came up a few times. The chain recombines TRBV5-1 with TRBJ2-7; TRBD1 matches at 9 bases. V lost 6 bases and J lost 2; bases outside the gene matches: 6. The CDR3 sequence is 14 residues long. CDR1 is SGHRS and CDR2 is YFSETQ in the germline V gene. Written as DNA, the CDR3 is TGCGCCAGCAAAAGGGGGACAGGGACCTACGAGCAGTACTTC. Its protein is CASKRGTGTYEQYF.

The V call is TRBV29-1, the J call TRBJ1-1; 9 bases match TRBD1. Looked up from germline, CDR1 is SQVTM and CDR2 is ANQGSEA. V shed 2 bases and J 4 bases; nucleotides not matched to a gene: 8. The CDR3 length is 15 residues. The CDR3: CSVELWTGEGTEAFF. CDR3 sequence (DNA): TGCAGCGTTGAACTCTGGACAGGGGAAGGCACTGAAGCTTTCTTT.

This chain uses TRBV7-9 with TRBJ2-5, with 11 bases identical to TRBD1. The CDR3 totals 17 residues. The junction had 9 bases not matched to a gene; V was cut back by 5 bases and J by 1 base. Germline CDR1 SEHNR, CDR2 FQNEAQ (reference sequence). CDR3: CASSPGTGGMGQETQYF. CDR3 bases: TGTGCCAGCAGCCCAGGGACAGGGGGAATGGGCCAAGAGACCCAGTACTTC.

In this sample, this clone turned up once. The chain uses TRBV7-3 and TRBJ2-1, with no clear D. The V end lost 6 bases, the J end lost 10 bases, and 13 bases lay between the germline ends. Germline values: CDR1 SGHTA, CDR2 FQGTGA. The CDR3 spans 12 residues. CDR3 region: CASSPPGGEQFF. The CDR3 region has the DNA TGTGCCAGCAGTCCCCCGGGCGGCGAGCAGTTCTTC.

CDR3 coding DNA: TGTGCCAGCAAGGCGGGTCGGAACACTGAAGCTTTCTTT. This gives the protein CASKAGRNTEAFF. The chain carries TRBV27 and TRBJ1-1; no reliable D call. The CDR3 has 13 residues. V was clipped by 7 bases and J by 1 base, with 10 bases between them. CDR1 is MNHEY and CDR2 is SMNVEV in the germline V gene (reference sequence).

CDR3 region: CASSSPGQGGGYTF. Written as DNA, the CDR3 is TGTGCCAGCAGCTCCCCCGGACAGGGAGGCGGCTACACCTTC. The J gene is TRBJ1-2, the V gene TRBV5-8; 8 bases map to TRBD1. This CDR3 contains 14 residues. In germline, CDR1 is SGHTS, CDR2 YDEGEE. Trimming removed 3 bases from V and 8 bases from J; junction bases left unmatched: 9.

This clone was recorded a few times. The rearrangement joins TRBV19 to TRBJ1-1; D remains unclear. This CDR3 comprises 15 residues. In germline, CDR1 is LNHDA, CDR2 SQIVND (reference sequence). The V end was cut by 4 bases, the J end by 4 bases, with 16 bases between. The DNA for the CDR3 is TGTGCCAGTAGTAGCATACTTATGTATTCCACTGAAGCTTTCTTT. It specifies CASSSILMYSTEAFF.

Worth noting for this clone: Other nucleotide sequences from this sample produce the same CDR3. Here the CDR3 reads CASSQEDEQFF. DNA of the CDR3: TGCGCCAGCAGCCAAGAGGACGAGCAGTTCTTC. The rearrangement joins TRBV4-1 to TRBJ2-1; D uncertain. Trimming stripped 0 bases from V and 10 bases from J, with 4 bases between. This CDR3 comprises 11 residues. Germline V gene lookup returns CDR1 MGHRA and CDR2 YSYEKL.

The chain has TRBV5-4 and TRBJ2-2; 16 nucleotides align to TRBD2. Germline-derived CDR1 and CDR2 are SGHNT and YYREEE (reference sequence). Trimming took 3 bases from V and 6 from J; bases not matched to a gene: 5. The CDR3 spans 17 residues. CDR3 DNA: TGTGCCAGCAGCTCCGGGACTAGCGGGGGGGCAGCCGGGGAGCTGTTTTTT. Protein product: CASSSGTSGGAAGELFF.

V and J are TRBV27 and TRBJ2-5; no firm D call. The CDR3 covers 14 residues. From germline, CDR1 is MNHEY and CDR2 SMNVEV (reference sequence). V dropped 0 bases and J dropped 7 bases, with 12 bases sitting between them. CDR3 bases: TGTGCCAGCAGTTTATCGAAACAAACGGGGACCCAGTACTTC. This encodes CASSLSKQTGTQYF.

This clone has more than one count but fewer than ten. J is TRBJ1-4 and V is TRBV5-1; TRBD1 aligns across 9 bases. The CDR3 length is 14 residues. V was pared by 6 bases and J by 7 bases, with 7 bases of the junction left unmatched. The V gene's germline CDR1 is SGHRS and CDR2 YFSETQ. CDR3 in amino acids: CASKPGTGSEKLFF. CDR3 DNA sequence: TGCGCCAGCAAACCCGGGACAGGGAGTGAAAAACTGTTTTTT.

The chain couples TRBV4-1 to TRBJ2-2; weak D call: TRBD1 (5 bases). The germline gives CDR1 MGHRA, CDR2 YSYEKL. Trimming shortened V by 5 bases and J by 3 bases, and 10 bases separated the two germline ends. The CDR3 is 14 amino acids. Here the CDR3 DNA reads TGCGCCAGCAGCGTCCGACAGTACACCGGGGAGCTGTTTTTT. It is translated as CASSVRQYTGELFF.

This chain links TRBV6-5 with TRBJ2-5, with 9 nucleotides matching TRBD1. CDR1 and CDR2 from the germline V gene are MNHEY and SVGAGI. The junction had 5 bases not matched to a gene; V was cut back by 4 bases and J by 5 bases. This CDR3 region has 14 residues. The CDR3 DNA sequence: TGTGCCAGCAGTTCCCACAGGGGGCGGGAGACCCAGTACTTC. It translates to CASSSHRGRETQYF.

This chain connects TRBV29-1 to TRBJ1-2, with 7 nucleotides matching TRBD1. This CDR3 region has 14 residues. The V and J ends lost 6 bases and 4 bases, in that order; junction bases with no gene match: 11. Germline values: CDR1 SQVTM, CDR2 ANQGSEA. CDR3 nucleotides: TGCAGCGTCGAGGGGCAGGGGGGGTCCTATGGCTACACCTTC. As protein: CSVEGQGGSYGYTF.

V gene TRBV5-6 combines with J gene TRBJ1-1, with D tentatively TRBD1 (5 bases). V was trimmed by 6 bases and J by 4 bases, leaving 13 bases between them. The length of the CDR3 is 13 residues. CDR1 is SGHDT and CDR2 is YYEEEE in the germline V gene. The CDR3: CASNLYGGTEAFF. As DNA, the CDR3 is TGTGCCAGCAATCTATACGGGGGCACTGAAGCTTTCTTT.

This clone was counted once. The chain carries TRBV18 and TRBJ2-5, with no clear D. Deletions cut 3 bases from V and 10 bases from J, with 15 bases between. Germline V gene sequence: CDR1 KGHSH, CDR2 LQKENI. The CDR3 has 13 residues. CDR3 DNA sequence: TGTGCCAGCTCACCCCCCTCCGACACAAACCAGTACTTC. This sequence encodes CASSPPSDTNQYF.

The CDR3: CAWSPGGGIQPQHF. DNA for the CDR3: TGTGCCTGGAGCCCGGGGGGCGGTATCCAGCCCCAGCATTTT. J is TRBJ1-5 and V is TRBV30; perhaps TRBD1 as D (6 bases). This CDR3 contains 14 residues. V was clipped by 3 bases and J by 7 bases, with 16 bases between them. Germline V gives CDR1 GTSNPN, CDR2 SVGIG (reference sequence). Looking up the rest from reference TRBV30 and TRBJ1-5 gives the full variable domain: SQTIHQWPATLVQPVGSPLSLECTVEGTSNPNLYWYRQAAGRGLQLLFYSVGIGQISSEVPQNLSASRPQDRQFILSSKKLLLSDSGFYLCAWSPGGGIQPQHFGDGTRLSIL.

This rearrangement joins TRBV14 to TRBJ1-1, with a possible D match to TRBD1 (5 bases). Per the germline V gene, CDR1 is SGHDN and CDR2 is FVKESK. CDR3 length: 16 residues. V was pared by 3 bases and J by 1 base, with 15 bases between. CDR3 DNA sequence: TGTGCCAGCAGCCAGGTCGCGAAAACAGGGAACACTGAAGCTTTCTTT. Amino acids: CASSQVAKTGNTEAFF.

The chain employs TRBV11-2 and TRBJ1-5; D uncertain. Trimming took off 1 base at V and 0 bases at J, with 4 bases between the two ends. Germline lookup yields CDR1 SGHAT and CDR2 FQNNGV. This CDR3 is 14 amino acids long. DNA for the CDR3: TGTGCCAGCAGCTTAGGTTATAGCAATCAGCCCCAGCATTTT. It encodes CASSLGYSNQPQHF.

The chain joins TRBV6-1 to TRBJ1-1; no reliable D call. There are 13 residues in the CDR3. V was clipped by 10 bases and J by 1 base, with 13 bases between them. From germline, CDR1 is MNHNS and CDR2 SASEGT. CDR3: CATRGQPNTEAFF. The CDR3 DNA is TGTGCCACTCGAGGGCAGCCGAACACTGAAGCTTTCTTT.

The rearrangement joins TRBV6-1 to TRBJ1-3; D unresolved. The CDR3 is 16 residues long. The germline V and J ends were trimmed by 6 bases and 2 bases, with 17 bases remaining between them. CDR1 is MNHNS, CDR2 SASEGT, per germline. CDR3 nucleotide sequence: TGTGCCAGCAGAGAACCTTTTGGCTCGCCTGGAAACACCATATATTTT. Translation: CASREPFGSPGNTIYF.